These 9 T cell receptor beta chains came from one sample sequenced in a study of OX40 agonist ivuxolimab in advanced cancers. The repertoire was sequenced with immunoSEQ multiplex PCR; TCRdb's copy has only in-frame clones and lacks some. Of about 19,000 clones listed, under 90% are singletons. The sequenced sample was CD4+ or CD8+ T cells sorted from blood, obtained in a trial of the OX40 agonist ivuxolimab. Source of these receptors: an adult with an advanced solid tumor such as melanoma, head and neck, liver or kidney cancer.

The rearrangement uses TRBV19 and TRBJ2-3, with D tentatively TRBD1 (6 bases). Looked up from germline, CDR1 is LNHDA and CDR2 is SQIVND (reference sequence). Trimming cost V 5 bases and J 0 bases, with 15 bases left between them. This CDR3 has 16 amino acids. The CDR3 is CASSPSTGGSTDTQYF. DNA of the CDR3: TGTGCCAGTAGTCCTTCGACAGGCGGGAGCACAGATACGCAGTATTTT.

The rearrangement uses TRBV11-2 and TRBJ2-2; D might be TRBD1 (5 bases). Germline V gives CDR1 SGHAT, CDR2 FQNNGV. CDR3 length: 16 residues. With 5 bases removed from V and 4 bases from J, the gap between germline ends came to 17 bases. For the CDR3, the DNA is TGTGCCAGCAGCCTACACCTCCTAGGGGCCACCGGGGAGCTGTTTTTT. Its protein is CASSLHLLGATGELFF. Looking up the rest from reference TRBV11-2 and TRBJ2-2 gives the full variable domain: EAGVAQSPRYKIIEKRQSVAFWCNPISGHATLYWYQQILGQGPKLLIQFQNNGVVDDSQLPKDRFSAERLKGVDSTLKIQPAKLEDSAVYLCASSLHLLGATGELFFGEGSRLTVL.

The chain carries TRBV7-9 and TRBJ2-1, with a tentative D call TRBD2 (5 bases). Germline V lookup: CDR1 SEHNR, CDR2 FQNEAQ (reference sequence). This CDR3 region has 17 residues. V was cut by 4 bases and J by 0 bases, with 16 bases left in between. The CDR3 region has the DNA TGTGCCAGCAGCTCCCCCTTTAGCGTAAACTCCTACAATGAGCAGTTCTTC. Its protein is CASSSPFSVNSYNEQFF.

This clone was seen just once. The J gene is TRBJ1-2, the V gene TRBV2, with D unresolved. The CDR3 length is 15 residues. Germline V gives CDR1 SNHLY, CDR2 FYNNEI. The germline V and J ends were trimmed by 4 bases and 4 bases, with 16 bases remaining between them. The CDR3 reads CASSVPSDKTYGYTF. CDR3 bases: TGTGCCAGCAGTGTTCCGTCAGATAAAACCTATGGCTACACCTTC.

This rearrangement joins TRBV5-8 to TRBJ2-7, with D uncertain. V lost 3 bases to trimming and J lost 5 bases, with 12 bases between them. Germline lookup yields CDR1 SGHTS and CDR2 YDEGEE. The CDR3 totals 13 residues. CDR3: CASSWAVTDEQYF. CDR3 sequence (DNA): TGTGCCAGCAGCTGGGCTGTAACCGACGAGCAGTACTTC.

The chain carries TRBV10-3 and TRBJ2-7; a weak D match, TRBD1 (6 bases). Germline V gene lookup returns CDR1 ENHRY and CDR2 SYGVKD. V lost 3 bases and J lost 4, with 19 bases in between. The length of the CDR3 is 16 residues. The CDR3 DNA sequence: TGTGCCATCAGTGATTCCGGTTTGTCTAGGGGGTACGAGCAGTACTTC. This translates into CAISDSGLSRGYEQYF.

The rearrangement joins TRBV30 to TRBJ1-2, with TRBD1 matching over 10 bases. CDR3 size: 13 residues. The germline V gene encodes CDR1 GTSNPN and CDR2 SVGIG (reference sequence). The CDR3 nucleotides are TGTGGCGTGCACCGTGGACAGGGGGAGGGCTACACCTTC. This gives the protein CGVHRGQGEGYTF.

For this clone: A junction end diverges from the germline sequence, so it may reflect a read error. The chain employs TRBV6-4 and TRBJ1-2; 8 bases match TRBD1. This CDR3 is built from 14 residues. CDR1 is MRHNA and CDR2 is SNTAGT in the germline V gene. CDR3 sequence (DNA): TGTGCCAGCAGTTACTCGCAGGGGGCGAGGGGCTACACCTTC. Translated: CASSYSQGARGYTF.

This clone was seen just once. The rearrangement joins TRBV5-1 to TRBJ1-1; 7 positions match TRBD1. Germline trimming cut 1 base from V and 0 bases from J; bases unmatched to any gene: 9. There are 17 residues in the CDR3. CDR1 is SGHRS, CDR2 YFSETQ, per germline. CDR3 coding DNA: TGCGCCAGCAGCTTGCCCCAAGGGGGCCTAATGAACACTGAAGCTTTCTTT. It codes for CASSLPQGGLMNTEAFF.